Described below is a single T cell receptor (beta chain) sequence and its context. This sample is drawn from a study of blood T cell repertoires in COVID-19. Overall study context: The United States, Italy and Spain supplied acute and convalescent COVID-19 samples. PBMCs, B-cell-depleted T cells, or T cells were the source of the cDNA or gDNA that made up the material.

The assay was immunoSEQ multiplex PCR, and TCRdb's table has in-frame clones only and misses some. The table has about 220,000 clones, 85% to 90% seen once. Across about two dozen US areas, participants ranged in age from about 18 to 100 years. Each participant's cohort was designated according to participant-reported clinical history. The CDR3 runs 18 residues. Input material: PBMCs or T cells enriched from blood (not recorded which). The clonotype originates from a woman between 50 and 59 years old with acute COVID-19. The chain recombines TRBV21-1 with TRBJ1-1; TRBD1 reflects the table's D call only, with no check against the DNA. TRBV21-1 corresponds to a pseudogene. The DNA for the CDR3 is TGTGCCAGCCCCCTCACAGGGGCCAGGACCGATGTGGTCACTGAAGCTTTCTTT. Its translation: CASPLTGARTDVVTEAFF.